This T cell receptor beta chain was captured by sequencing in a study of regulatory T cells in long-lasting Graves disease. To make TCR beta libraries, researchers used iRepertoire HTBI primers and Arm-PCR of CDR3 regions. TCRdb called the multiplex PCR reads again in MiXCR, with one record for every CDR3 protein. The table lists over 350,000 distinct CDR3 sequences, 20% to 25% of them singletons, with 20% in the top ten. Time point defined: persistent/refractory GD, antithyroid drugs over 5 years with positive TRAb. TCR sequences were obtained from RNA taken from PBMCs. This CDR3 has 16 amino acids. The V gene lost 5 bases and the J gene lost 3 bases, with 16 bases spanning the gap. Germline CDR1 is SEHNR and CDR2 is FQNEAQ (reference sequence).

The sequence was collected from a female donor with Graves disease. Sequencing was performed on peripheral blood mononuclear cells (PBMCs), taken when the disease was refractory, from a patient treated with antithyroid drugs. V and J are TRBV7-9 and TRBJ2-2; tentatively, D is TRBD2 (6 bases). The CDR3 DNA sequence: TGTGCCAGCAGCGTCAGGAGGGACCGAGACACCGGGGAGCTGTTTTTT. This sequence encodes CASSVRRDRDTGELFF.